The 10 T cell receptor beta chains below come from one sample, sequenced in a study of T cell responses to AZD1222 COVID-19 vaccine. Profiling relied on immunoSEQ multiplex PCR, and the TCRdb table lists in-frame clones only, not all of them. The sample gives about 150,000 clones, roughly 80% of which show up once; around 4.3% is in the top ten. The source material was peripheral blood, sampled on day 0 of MenACWY control vaccination. These receptors were collected from an adult in good health.

The chain carries TRBV15 and TRBJ1-6; D might be TRBD1 (6 bases). The germline V gene has CDR1 LNHNV and CDR2 YYDKDF (reference sequence). Trimming took off 8 bases at V and 5 bases at J, with 13 bases between the two ends. The CDR3 extends over 14 amino acids. The CDR3 spells CATAGQKNNSPLHF. The CDR3 DNA reads as TGTGCCACCGCTGGACAGAAAAATAATTCACCCCTCCACTTT.

This clone was detected a few times. The chain links TRBV18 to TRBJ2-1, with 9 bases lining up with TRBD2. This CDR3 has 17 residues. With 9 bases clipped from V and 0 bases from J, the junction kept 12 bases outside the gene matches. Germline loops: CDR1 KGHSH, CDR2 LQKENI. Written as DNA, the CDR3 is TGTGCCAGTGTACCGGGACTAGCTTTATTCTCCTACAATGAGCAGTTCTTC. Translated: CASVPGLALFSYNEQFF.

CDR3 sequence: CASSLRGLGNSPLHF. The CDR3 DNA sequence: TGTGCCAGCTCACTTCGGGGGCTCGGTAATTCACCCCTCCACTTT. The chain is built from TRBV18 and TRBJ1-6; weak D call: TRBD1 (6 bases). Between the trimmed V and J ends, which lost 4 bases and 6 bases, there was a span of 13 bases. Germline V gene data show CDR1 as KGHSH and CDR2 as LQKENI. CDR3 length: 15 amino acids.

V and J are TRBV19 and TRBJ2-5; 10 nucleotides agree with TRBD1. The J segment lost 4 bases and the V segment lost 4 bases, leaving 6 bases of the junction unmatched. CDR3 length equals 15 residues. Germline lookup yields CDR1 LNHDA and CDR2 SQIVND (reference sequence). CDR3 nucleotide sequence: TGTGCCAGTAGTACCCCGGGACAGGGGTCAGAGACCCAGTACTTC. This encodes CASSTPGQGSETQYF.

The chain has TRBV19 and TRBJ2-1, with TRBD2 matching 8 bases. The germline CDR1 and CDR2 sequences are LNHDA and SQIVND (reference sequence). The ends lost 2 bases at V and 2 bases at J; junction bases unmatched: 2. The CDR3 sequence is 15 residues long. The CDR3: CASSISRGAYNEQFF. The CDR3 DNA is TGTGCCAGTAGTATATCGCGGGGGGCCTACAATGAGCAGTTCTTC. The entire variable domain, with the rest obtained from reference TRBV19 and TRBJ2-1, is as follows: DGGITQSPKYLFRKEGQNVTLSCEQNLNHDAMYWYRQDPGQGLRLIYYSQIVNDFQKGDIAEGYSVSREKKESFPLTVTSAQKNPTAFYLCASSISRGAYNEQFFGPGTRLTVL.

The chain has TRBV29-1 and TRBJ2-1, with a tentative D call TRBD2 (6 bases). The CDR3 length is 12 residues. The V gene lost 6 bases and the J gene lost 4 bases, with 10 bases spanning the gap. Germline assignment: CDR1 SQVTM and CDR2 ANQGSEA. CDR3 DNA sequence: TGCAGCGTCTCACGGGGGTACAATGAGCAGTTCTTC. Its translation is CSVSRGYNEQFF.

A few counts support this clone. The V and J genes are TRBV5-1 and TRBJ1-4; 9 bases map to TRBD1. V shed 4 bases, J shed 4 bases, and the junction held 5 bases outside the gene matches. In germline, CDR1 is SGHRS, CDR2 YFSETQ. There are 15 residues in the CDR3. Written as DNA, the CDR3 is TGCGCCAGCAGCCCGGGACAGGGTGTTAATGAAAAACTGTTTTTT. Amino acid sequence: CASSPGQGVNEKLFF.

Here the CDR3 DNA reads TGTGCCAGCAGTTTAGAGGGGGGGCGGGAGACCCAGTACTTC. It encodes CASSLEGGRETQYF. The V gene is TRBV28, the J gene TRBJ2-5; a weak D match, TRBD2 (7 bases). V was pared by 2 bases and J by 5 bases, with 12 bases between. The CDR3 loop spans 14 amino acids. Germline assignment: CDR1 MDHEN and CDR2 SYDVKM.

J is TRBJ1-5 and V is TRBV2; D is ambiguous. V dropped 1 base and J dropped 7 bases, with 11 bases sitting between them. CDR3 length equals 14 residues. Looked up from germline, CDR1 is SNHLY and CDR2 is FYNNEI. CDR3 DNA: TGTGCCAGCAGTGAAGGCGCGGTAGGGCAGCCCCAGCATTTT. Protein sequence: CASSEGAVGQPQHF.

This rearrangement joins TRBV3-1 (or the pseudogene TRBV3-2) to TRBJ2-5; TRBD2 matches 10 bases. The CDR3 loop spans 14 amino acids. Germline V gene sequence: CDR1 LGHDT, CDR2 YNNKEL (reference sequence). Unmatched junction bases numbered 4, after V lost 5 bases and J lost 4 bases. The CDR3 region has the DNA TGTGCCAGCAGCTCGAGACTAGCGGGAGAGACCCAGTACTTC. Its translation: CASSSRLAGETQYF.